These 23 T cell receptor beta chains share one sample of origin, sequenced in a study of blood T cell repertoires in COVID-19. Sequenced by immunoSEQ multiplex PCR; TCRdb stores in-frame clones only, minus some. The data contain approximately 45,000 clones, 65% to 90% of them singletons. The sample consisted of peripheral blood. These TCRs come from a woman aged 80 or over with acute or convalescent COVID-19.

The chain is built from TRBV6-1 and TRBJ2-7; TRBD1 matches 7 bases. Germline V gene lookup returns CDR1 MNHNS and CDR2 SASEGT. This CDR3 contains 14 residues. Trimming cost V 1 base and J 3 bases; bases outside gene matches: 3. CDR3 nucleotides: TGTGCCAGCAGTGAAGGGGGACAGATCTACGAGCAGTACTTC. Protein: CASSEGGQIYEQYF.

The CDR3 bases are TGTGCCAGCTCACCACCTTCCCAGGACTATGGCTACACCTTC. It is translated as CASSPPSQDYGYTF. This chain joins TRBV18 and TRBJ1-2; unclear D gene. The germline CDR1 and CDR2 sequences are KGHSH and LQKENI. Trimming cost V 0 bases and J 3 bases, with 8 bases left between them. This CDR3 has 14 residues.

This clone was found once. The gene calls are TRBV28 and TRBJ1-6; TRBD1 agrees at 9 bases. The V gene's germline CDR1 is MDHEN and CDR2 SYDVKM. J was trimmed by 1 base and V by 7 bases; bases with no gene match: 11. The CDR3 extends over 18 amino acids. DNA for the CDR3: TGTGCCAGCACCCTCGGGACAGGGTTTAATTCCTATAATTCACCCCTCCACTTT. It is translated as CASTLGTGFNSYNSPLHF.

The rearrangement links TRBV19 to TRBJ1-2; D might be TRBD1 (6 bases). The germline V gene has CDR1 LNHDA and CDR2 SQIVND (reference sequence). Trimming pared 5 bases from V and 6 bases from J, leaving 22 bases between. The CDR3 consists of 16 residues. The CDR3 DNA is TGTGCCAGTAGTGCAGGGGAGAGTAGGGGAAGAGATGGCTACACCTTC. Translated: CASSAGESRGRDGYTF.

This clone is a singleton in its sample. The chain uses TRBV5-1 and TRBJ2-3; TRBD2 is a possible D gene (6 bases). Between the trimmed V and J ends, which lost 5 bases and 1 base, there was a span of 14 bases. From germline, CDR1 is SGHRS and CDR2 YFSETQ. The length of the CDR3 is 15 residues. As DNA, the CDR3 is TGCGCCAGCAGGGGTTGGGGGGTTGGCACAGATACGCAGTATTTT. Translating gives CASRGWGVGTDTQYF.

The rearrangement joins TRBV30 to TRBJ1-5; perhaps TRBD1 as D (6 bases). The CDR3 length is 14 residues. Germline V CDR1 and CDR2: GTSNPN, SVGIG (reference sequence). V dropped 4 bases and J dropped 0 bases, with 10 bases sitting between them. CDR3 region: CAWTGQYSNQPQHF. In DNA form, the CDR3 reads TGTGCCTGGACCGGACAGTATAGCAATCAGCCCCAGCATTTT. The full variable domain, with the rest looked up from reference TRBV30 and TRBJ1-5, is SQTIHQWPATLVQPVGSPLSLECTVEGTSNPNLYWYRQAAGRGLQLLFYSVGIGQISSEVPQNLSASRPQDRQFILSSKKLLLSDSGFYLCAWTGQYSNQPQHFGDGTRLSIL.

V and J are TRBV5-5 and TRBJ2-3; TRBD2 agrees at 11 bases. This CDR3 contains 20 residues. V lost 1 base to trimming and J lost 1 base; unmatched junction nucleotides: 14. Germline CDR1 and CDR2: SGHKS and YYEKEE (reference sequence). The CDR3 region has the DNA TGTGCCAGCAGCTTGAGGGCCGGAACTAGCGGGGGAGGGGGCACAGATACGCAGTATTTT. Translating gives CASSLRAGTSGGGGTDTQYF.

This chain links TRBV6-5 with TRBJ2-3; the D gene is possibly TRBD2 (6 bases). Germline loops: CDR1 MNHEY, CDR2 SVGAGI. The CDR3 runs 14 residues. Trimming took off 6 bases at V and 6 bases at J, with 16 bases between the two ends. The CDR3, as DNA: TGTGCCAGCAGCCTTAGCGGCACCGGGGATACGCAGTATTTT. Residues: CASSLSGTGDTQYF.

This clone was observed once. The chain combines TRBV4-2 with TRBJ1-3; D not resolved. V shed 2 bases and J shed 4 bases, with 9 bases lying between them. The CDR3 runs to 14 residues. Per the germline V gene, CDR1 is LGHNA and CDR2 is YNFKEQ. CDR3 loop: CASSQPELGNTIYF. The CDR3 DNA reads TGTGCCAGCAGCCAACCCGAGCTAGGAAACACCATATATTTT.

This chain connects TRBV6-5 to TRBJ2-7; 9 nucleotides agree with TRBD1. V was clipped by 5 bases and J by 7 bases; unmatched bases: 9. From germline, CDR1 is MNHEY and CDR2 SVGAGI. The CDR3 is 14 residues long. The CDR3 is CASSNRQGVREQYF. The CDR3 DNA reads TGTGCCAGCAGTAACAGACAGGGGGTAAGGGAGCAGTACTTC.

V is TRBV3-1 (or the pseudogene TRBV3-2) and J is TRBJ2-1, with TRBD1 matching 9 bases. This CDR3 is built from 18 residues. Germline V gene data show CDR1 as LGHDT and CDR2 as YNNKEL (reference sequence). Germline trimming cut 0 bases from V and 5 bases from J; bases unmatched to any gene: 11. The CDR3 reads CASSQDYGQGREDNEQFF. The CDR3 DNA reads TGTGCCAGCAGCCAAGATTACGGACAGGGGAGGGAGGACAATGAGCAGTTCTTC.

The CDR3 DNA reads TGTGCCACCAGTGAAAACACAGGGGATACGCAGTATTTT. Translation: CATSENTGDTQYF. This rearrangement joins TRBV11-3 to TRBJ2-3; a possible D gene is TRBD1 (6 bases). The germline V and J ends were trimmed by 10 bases and 6 bases, with 17 bases remaining between them. The germline V gene encodes CDR1 SGHNT and CDR2 YENEEA. The CDR3 length is 13 residues.

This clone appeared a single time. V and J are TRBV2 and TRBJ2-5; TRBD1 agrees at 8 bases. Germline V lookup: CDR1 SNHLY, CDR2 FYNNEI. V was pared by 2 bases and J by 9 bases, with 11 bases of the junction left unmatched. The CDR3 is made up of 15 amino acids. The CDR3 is CASSERTGPEKAQYF. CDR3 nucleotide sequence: TGTGCCAGCAGTGAAAGGACAGGGCCAGAGAAGGCCCAGTACTTC.

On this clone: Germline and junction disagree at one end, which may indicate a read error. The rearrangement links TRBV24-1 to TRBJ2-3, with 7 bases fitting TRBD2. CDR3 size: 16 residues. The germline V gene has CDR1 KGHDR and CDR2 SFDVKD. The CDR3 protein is CATSGLGGFSTDTQYF. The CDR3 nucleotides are TGTGCCACCAGTGGTTTGGGGGGGTTTAGCACAGATACGCAGTATTTT.

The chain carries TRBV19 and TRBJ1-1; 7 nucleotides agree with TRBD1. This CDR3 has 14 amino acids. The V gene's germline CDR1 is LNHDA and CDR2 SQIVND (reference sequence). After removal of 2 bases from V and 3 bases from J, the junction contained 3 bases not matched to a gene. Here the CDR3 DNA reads TGTGCCAGTAGTATAAAGACAGGGCACACTGAAGCTTTCTTT. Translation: CASSIKTGHTEAFF.

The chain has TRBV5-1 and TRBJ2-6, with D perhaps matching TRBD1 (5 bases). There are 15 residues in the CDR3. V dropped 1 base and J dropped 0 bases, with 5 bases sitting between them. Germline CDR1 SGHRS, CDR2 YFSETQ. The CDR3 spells CASSLQGSGANVLTF. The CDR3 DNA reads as TGCGCCAGCAGCTTGCAGGGCTCTGGGGCCAACGTCCTGACTTTC.

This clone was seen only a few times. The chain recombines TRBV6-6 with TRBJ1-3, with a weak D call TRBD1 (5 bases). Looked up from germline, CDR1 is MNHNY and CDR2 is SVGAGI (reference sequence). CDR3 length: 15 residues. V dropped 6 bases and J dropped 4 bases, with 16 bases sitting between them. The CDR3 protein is CASRREGNEGNTIYF. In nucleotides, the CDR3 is TGTGCCAGCAGACGGGAGGGGAACGAAGGAAACACCATATATTTT.

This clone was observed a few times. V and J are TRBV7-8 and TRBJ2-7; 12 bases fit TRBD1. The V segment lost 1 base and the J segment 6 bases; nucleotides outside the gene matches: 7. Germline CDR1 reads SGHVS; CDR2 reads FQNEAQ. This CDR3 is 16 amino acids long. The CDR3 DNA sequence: TGTGCCAGCAGCTTAGTGTTGGGACAGGGGGCCCTCGAGCAGTACTTC. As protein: CASSLVLGQGALEQYF.

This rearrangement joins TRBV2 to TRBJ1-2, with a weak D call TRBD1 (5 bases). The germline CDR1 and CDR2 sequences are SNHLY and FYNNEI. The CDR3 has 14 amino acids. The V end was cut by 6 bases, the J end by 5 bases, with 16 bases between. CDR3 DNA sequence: TGTGCCAGCAGGGACATGCTGATCCGGTATGGCTACACCTTC. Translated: CASRDMLIRYGYTF.

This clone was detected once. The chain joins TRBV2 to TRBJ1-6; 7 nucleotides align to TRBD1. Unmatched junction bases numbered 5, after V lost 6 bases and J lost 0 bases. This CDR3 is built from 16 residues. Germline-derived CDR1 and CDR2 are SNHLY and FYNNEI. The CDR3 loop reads CASSWDSYSYNSPLHF. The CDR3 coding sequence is TGTGCCAGCAGCTGGGACAGTTACTCCTATAATTCACCCCTCCACTTT.

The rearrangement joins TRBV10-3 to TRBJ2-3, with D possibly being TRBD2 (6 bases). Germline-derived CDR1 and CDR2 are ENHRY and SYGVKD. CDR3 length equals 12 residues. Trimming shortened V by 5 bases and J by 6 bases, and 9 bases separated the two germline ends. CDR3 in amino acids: CAISPGDDTQYF. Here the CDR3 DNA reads TGTGCCATCAGTCCGGGGGACGATACGCAGTATTTT.

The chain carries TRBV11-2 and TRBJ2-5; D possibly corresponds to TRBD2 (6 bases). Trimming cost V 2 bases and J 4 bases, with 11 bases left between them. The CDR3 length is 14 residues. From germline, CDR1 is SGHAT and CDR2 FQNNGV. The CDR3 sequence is CASSLLAFGETQYF. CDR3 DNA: TGTGCCAGCAGCTTACTAGCGTTTGGAGAGACCCAGTACTTC.

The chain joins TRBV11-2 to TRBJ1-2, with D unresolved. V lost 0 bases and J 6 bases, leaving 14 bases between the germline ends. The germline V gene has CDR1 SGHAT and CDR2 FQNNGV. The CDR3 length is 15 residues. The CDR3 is CASSLDGVAGDGYTF. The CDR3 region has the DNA TGTGCCAGCAGCTTAGATGGGGTTGCCGGGGATGGCTACACCTTC. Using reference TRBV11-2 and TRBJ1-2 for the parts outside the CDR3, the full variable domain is EAGVAQSPRYKIIEKRQSVAFWCNPISGHATLYWYQQILGQGPKLLIQFQNNGVVDDSQLPKDRFSAERLKGVDSTLKIQPAKLEDSAVYLCASSLDGVAGDGYTFGSGTRLTVV.